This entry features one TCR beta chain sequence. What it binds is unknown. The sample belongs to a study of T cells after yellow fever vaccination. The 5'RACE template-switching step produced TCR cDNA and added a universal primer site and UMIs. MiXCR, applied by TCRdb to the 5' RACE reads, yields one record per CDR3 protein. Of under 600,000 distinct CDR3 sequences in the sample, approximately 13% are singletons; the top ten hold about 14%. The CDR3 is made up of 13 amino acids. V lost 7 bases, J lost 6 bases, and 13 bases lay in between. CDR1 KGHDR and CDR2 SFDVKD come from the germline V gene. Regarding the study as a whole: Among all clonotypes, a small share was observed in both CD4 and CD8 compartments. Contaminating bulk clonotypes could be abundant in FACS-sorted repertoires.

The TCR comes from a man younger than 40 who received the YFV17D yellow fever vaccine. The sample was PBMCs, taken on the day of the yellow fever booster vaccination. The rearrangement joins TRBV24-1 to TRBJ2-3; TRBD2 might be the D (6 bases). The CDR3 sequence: CATRSGAVDTQYF. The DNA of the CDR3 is TGTGCCACCAGATCGGGAGCAGTTGATACGCAGTATTTT.